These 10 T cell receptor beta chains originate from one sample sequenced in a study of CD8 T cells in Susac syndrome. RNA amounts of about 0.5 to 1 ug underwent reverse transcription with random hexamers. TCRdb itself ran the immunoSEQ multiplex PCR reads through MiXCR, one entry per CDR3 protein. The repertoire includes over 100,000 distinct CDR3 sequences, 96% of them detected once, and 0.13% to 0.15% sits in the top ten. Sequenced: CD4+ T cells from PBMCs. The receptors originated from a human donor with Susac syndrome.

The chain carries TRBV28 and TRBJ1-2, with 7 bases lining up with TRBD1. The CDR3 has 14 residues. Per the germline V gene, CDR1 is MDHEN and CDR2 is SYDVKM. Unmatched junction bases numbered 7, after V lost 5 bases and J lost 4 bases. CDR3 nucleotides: TGTGCCAGCAGTCCGCCCGGACAGGTCTATGGCTACACCTTC. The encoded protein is CASSPPGQVYGYTF.

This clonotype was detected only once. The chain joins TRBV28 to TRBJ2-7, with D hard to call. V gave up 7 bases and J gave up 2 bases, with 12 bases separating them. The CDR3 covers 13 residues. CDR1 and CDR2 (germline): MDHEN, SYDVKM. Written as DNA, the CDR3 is TGTGCCAGCACTCTCACAAGTCCCTACGAGCAGTACTTC. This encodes CASTLTSPYEQYF.

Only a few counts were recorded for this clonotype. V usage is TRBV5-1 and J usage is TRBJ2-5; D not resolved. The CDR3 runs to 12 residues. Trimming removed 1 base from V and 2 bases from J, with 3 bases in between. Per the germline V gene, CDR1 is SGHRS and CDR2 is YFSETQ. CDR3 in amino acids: CASSLIQETQYF. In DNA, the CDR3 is TGCGCCAGCAGCTTGATACAAGAGACCCAGTACTTC. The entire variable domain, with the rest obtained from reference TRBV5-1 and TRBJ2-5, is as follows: KAGVTQTPRYLIKTRGQQVTLSCSPISGHRSVSWYQQTPGQGLQFLFEYFSETQRNKGNFPGRFSGRQFSNSRSEMNVSTLELGDSALYLCASSLIQETQYFGPGTRLLVL.

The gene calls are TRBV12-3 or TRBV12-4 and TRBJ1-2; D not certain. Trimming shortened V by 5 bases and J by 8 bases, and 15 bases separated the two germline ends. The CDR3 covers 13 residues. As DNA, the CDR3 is TGTGCCAGCAGTCCCCTAAGGGAGTCCGGCTACACCTTC. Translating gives CASSPLRESGYTF.

CDR3 region: CASENRGSDEQFF. The CDR3 coding sequence is TGCGCCAGCGAGAACAGGGGCAGCGATGAGCAGTTCTTC. The rearrangement joins TRBV23-1 to TRBJ2-1, with 7 bases that match TRBD1. TRBV23-1 is an ORF for which the function is uncertain. The length of the CDR3 is 13 residues. The junction had 9 bases not matched to a gene; V was cut back by 8 bases and J by 8 bases.

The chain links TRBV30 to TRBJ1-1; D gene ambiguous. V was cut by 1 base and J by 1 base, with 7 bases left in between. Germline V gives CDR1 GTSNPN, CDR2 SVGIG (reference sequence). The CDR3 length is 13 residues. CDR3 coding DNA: TGTGCCTGGAGTGACCAACGGAACACTGAAGCTTTCTTT. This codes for CAWSDQRNTEAFF.

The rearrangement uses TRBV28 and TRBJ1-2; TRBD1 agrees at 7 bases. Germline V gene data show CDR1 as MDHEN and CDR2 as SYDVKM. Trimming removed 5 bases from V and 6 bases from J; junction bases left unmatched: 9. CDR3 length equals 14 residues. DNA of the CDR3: TGTGCCAGCAGTGAAGGACAGGCCCTCGATGGCTACACCTTC. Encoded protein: CASSEGQALDGYTF.

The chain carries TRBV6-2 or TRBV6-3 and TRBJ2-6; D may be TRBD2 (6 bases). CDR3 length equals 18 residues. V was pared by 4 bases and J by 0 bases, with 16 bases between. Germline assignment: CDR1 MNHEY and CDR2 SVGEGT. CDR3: CASSLTSRRFSGANVLTF. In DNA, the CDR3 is TGTGCCAGCAGTTTAACTAGCAGGCGCTTCTCTGGGGCCAACGTCCTGACTTTC.

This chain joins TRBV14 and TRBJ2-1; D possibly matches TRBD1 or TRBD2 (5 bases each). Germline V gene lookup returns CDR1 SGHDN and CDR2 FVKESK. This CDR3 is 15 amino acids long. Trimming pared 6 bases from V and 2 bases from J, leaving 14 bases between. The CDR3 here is CASSFRDPAYNEQFF. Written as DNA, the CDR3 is TGTGCCAGCAGTTTCCGGGACCCTGCCTACAATGAGCAGTTCTTC.

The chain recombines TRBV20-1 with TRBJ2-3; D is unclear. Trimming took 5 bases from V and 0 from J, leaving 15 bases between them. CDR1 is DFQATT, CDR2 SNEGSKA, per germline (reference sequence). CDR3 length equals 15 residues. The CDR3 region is CSAQVGSSSTDTQYF. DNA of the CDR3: TGCAGTGCTCAGGTCGGCTCCTCTAGCACAGATACGCAGTATTTT.